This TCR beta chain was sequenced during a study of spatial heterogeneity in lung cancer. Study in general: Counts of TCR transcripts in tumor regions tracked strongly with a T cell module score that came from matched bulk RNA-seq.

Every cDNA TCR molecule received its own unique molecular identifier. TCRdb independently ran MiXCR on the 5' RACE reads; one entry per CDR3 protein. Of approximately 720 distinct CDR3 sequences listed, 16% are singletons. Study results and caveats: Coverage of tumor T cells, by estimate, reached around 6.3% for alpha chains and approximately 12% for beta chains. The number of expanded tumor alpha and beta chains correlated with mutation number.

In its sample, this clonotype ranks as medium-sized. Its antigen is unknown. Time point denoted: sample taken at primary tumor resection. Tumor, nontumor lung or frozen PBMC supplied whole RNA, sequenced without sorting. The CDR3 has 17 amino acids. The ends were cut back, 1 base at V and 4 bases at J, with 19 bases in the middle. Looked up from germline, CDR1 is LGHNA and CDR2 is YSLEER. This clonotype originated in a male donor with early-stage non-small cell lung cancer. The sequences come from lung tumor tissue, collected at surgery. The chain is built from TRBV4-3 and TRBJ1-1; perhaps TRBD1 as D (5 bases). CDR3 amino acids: CASSQATGGSLVTEAFF. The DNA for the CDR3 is TGCGCCAGCAGCCAAGCGACCGGGGGGTCATTGGTCACTGAAGCTTTCTTT.